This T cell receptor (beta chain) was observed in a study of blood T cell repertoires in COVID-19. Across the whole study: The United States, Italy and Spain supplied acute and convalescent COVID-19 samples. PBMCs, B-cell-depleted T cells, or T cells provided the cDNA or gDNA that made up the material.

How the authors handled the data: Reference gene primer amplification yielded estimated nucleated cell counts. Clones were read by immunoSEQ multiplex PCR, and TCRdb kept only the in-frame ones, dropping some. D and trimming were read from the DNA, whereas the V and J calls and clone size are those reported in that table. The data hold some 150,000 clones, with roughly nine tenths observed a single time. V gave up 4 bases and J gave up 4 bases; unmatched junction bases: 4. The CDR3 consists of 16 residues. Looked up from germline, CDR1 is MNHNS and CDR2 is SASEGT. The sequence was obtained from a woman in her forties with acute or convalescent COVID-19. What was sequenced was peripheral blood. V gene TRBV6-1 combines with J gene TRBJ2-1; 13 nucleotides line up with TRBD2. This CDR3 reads CASSGRLAGGYNEQFF. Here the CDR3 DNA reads TGTGCCAGCAGTGGAAGACTAGCGGGGGGTTACAATGAGCAGTTCTTC.